Listed below are T cell receptor beta chains from one sample, sequenced in a study of breast tumors, draining lymph nodes, adjacent tissues. MiXCR, applied by TCRdb to the multiplex PCR reads, yields one record per CDR3 protein. The data show about 31,000 distinct CDR3 sequences, roughly 63% seen once. Sample: breast tumor tissue. Receptors were obtained from a female donor with breast cancer. Some clones in this sample may be carry-over from other donors' samples. Both conserved end residues are part of each CDR3. The D gene is left open where the match is weak. Clone size appears in some rows only: once, few, many, or a class for an expanded clone.

j_call | clone_size | d_call | v_call | cdr3_aa | cdr3_nt
TRBJ2-1 | NA | TRBD2 | TRBV7-6 | CASSLAGGPNNEQFF | TGTGCCAGCAGCCTAGCGGGGGGGCCGAACAATGAGCAGTTCTTC
TRBJ1-2 | many | TRBD1 | TRBV5-1 | CASSLDPGGANYGYTF | TGCGCCAGCAGCTTGGATCCAGGGGGCGCAAACTATGGCTACACCTTC
TRBJ1-6 | NA | NA | TRBV19 | CASSIQPGPNSPLHF | TGTGCCAGTAGTATACAGCCCGGGCCTAATTCACCCCTCCACTTT
TRBJ1-3 | medium-sized | NA | TRBV7-8 | CASSLARAGNTIYF | TGTGCCAGCAGCTTAGCCAGGGCCGGAAACACCATATATTTT
TRBJ2-3 | once | TRBD2 | TRBV5-6 | CASSLGGGADTQYF | TGTGCCAGCAGCTTGGGCGGGGGGGCAGATACGCAGTATTTT
TRBJ1-4 | NA | TRBD1 | TRBV27 | CASSFIPQGGDEKLFF | TGTGCCAGCAGTTTCATCCCCCAGGGGGGAGATGAAAAACTGTTTTTT
TRBJ2-7 | NA | TRBD2 | TRBV6-6 | CASSISGASGSYEQYF | TGTGCCAGCAGCATATCCGGGGCTAGCGGATCCTACGAGCAGTACTTC
TRBJ1-3 | medium-sized | NA | TRBV20-1 | CSAPGQGGNTIYF | TGCAGTGCCCCGGGACAAGGGGGAAACACCATATATTTT
TRBJ1-6 | once | TRBD1 | TRBV5-6 | CASSLKDRGLSPLHF | TGTGCCAGCAGCCTGAAGGACAGGGGGCTTTCACCCCTCCACTTT
TRBJ2-1 | medium-sized | TRBD2 | TRBV7-3 | CASSYSGGYTAVFF | TGTGCCAGCAGCTATAGCGGGGGATACACGGCTGTGTTCTTC
TRBJ2-7 | many | TRBD1 | TRBV6-1 | CASSALPGQASYEQYF | TGTGCCAGCAGTGCCCTACCGGGACAGGCCTCCTACGAGCAGTACTTC
TRBJ2-5 | many | NA | TRBV7-9 | CASSLAGRGRSQETQYF | TGTGCCAGCAGCTTAGCGGGCCGGGGGCGGTCCCAAGAGACCCAGTACTTC
TRBJ2-3 | NA | NA | TRBV4-1 | CASRIGSGTDTQYF | TGCGCCAGCAGGATAGGGTCTGGCACAGATACGCAGTATTTT
TRBJ1-4 | NA | TRBD1 | TRBV2 | CASNDQGATNEKLFF | TGTGCCAGCAATGATCAGGGGGCAACTAATGAAAAACTGTTTTTT
TRBJ2-5 | NA | NA | TRBV7-9 | CASSSNQAGSKETQYF | TGTGCCAGCAGCAGCAACCAGGCAGGGTCGAAAGAGACCCAGTACTTC
TRBJ2-7 | NA | TRBD2 | TRBV7-9 | CASSLQLAGSYEQYF | TGTGCCAGCAGCTTACAACTAGCGGGCTCCTACGAGCAGTACTTC
TRBJ2-2 | many | NA | TRBV7-3 | CASSLQVFTGELFF | TGTGCCAGCAGCTTACAAGTGTTCACCGGGGAGCTGTTTTTT
TRBJ1-2 | many | TRBD1 | TRBV20-1 | CSARDEGTGVIGYTF | TGCAGTGCTAGAGATGAGGGGACAGGGGTTATTGGCTACACCTTC
TRBJ2-7 | NA | NA | TRBV9 | CASSVGVGKQYF | TGTGCCAGCAGCGTCGGGGTTGGGAAGCAGTACTTC
TRBJ2-7 | NA | NA | TRBV10-3 | CAISESVGGNEQYF | TGTGCCATCAGTGAGTCCGTTGGGGGGAACGAGCAGTACTTC
TRBJ2-2 | many | NA | TRBV29-1 | CSVGLRQRGGELFF | TGCAGCGTTGGACTACGGCAGAGAGGCGGGGAGCTGTTTTTT
TRBJ1-2 | many | NA | TRBV29-1 | CSVGSGVLNYGYTF | TGCAGCGTTGGGTCTGGAGTCCTGAACTATGGCTACACCTTC
TRBJ2-1 | NA | NA | TRBV25-1 | CASSPGPREVDEQFF | TGTGCCAGCAGTCCCGGGCCCCGCGAGGTCGATGAGCAGTTCTTC
TRBJ1-6 | medium-sized | NA | TRBV7-9 | CASSFEGGTNSPLHF | TGTGCCAGCAGCTTTGAGGGGGGAACAAATTCACCCCTCCACTTT
TRBJ1-6 | few | NA | TRBV6-6 | CASSSISRASASPLHF | TGTGCCAGCAGTTCCATTTCTAGGGCGTCGGCATCACCCCTCCACTTT
TRBJ2-7 | many | NA | TRBV11-2 | CASSRNRGARSSYEQYF | TGTGCCAGCAGCCGCAATAGGGGCGCGAGGAGCTCCTACGAGCAGTACTTC
TRBJ2-1 | NA | TRBD2 | TRBV7-8 | CASSRAGGPGNEQFF | TGTGCCAGCAGCCGAGCGGGAGGGCCAGGGAATGAGCAGTTCTTC
TRBJ2-7 | NA | TRBD2 | TRBV28 | CASSSRTSGAGEQYF | TGTGCCAGCAGCTCCCGGACTAGCGGCGCTGGGGAGCAGTACTTC
TRBJ2-5 | medium-sized | TRBD2 | TRBV4-1 | CASSPTTSGTAGETQYF | TGCGCCAGCAGCCCAACGACTAGCGGGACCGCCGGGGAGACCCAGTACTTC
TRBJ2-7 | NA | NA | TRBV6-6 | CASSPLGSSYEQYF | TGTGCCAGCAGTCCCCTGGGCAGCTCCTACGAGCAGTACTTC
TRBJ2-1 | NA | TRBD2 | TRBV7-2 | CASSPRASGSGTSREQFF | TGTGCCAGCAGCCCCCGGGCTAGCGGGAGTGGAACGTCACGTGAGCAGTTCTTC
TRBJ1-2 | NA | TRBD1 | TRBV5-1 | CASSLQGTAFNYGYTF | TGCGCCAGCAGCTTACAAGGGACAGCCTTTAACTATGGCTACACCTTC
TRBJ1-5 | NA | NA | TRBV7-6 | CASRPPVGHPLDQPQHF | TGTGCCAGCAGACCCCCCGTTGGGCACCCCCTGGATCAGCCCCAGCATTTT
TRBJ2-3 | NA | TRBD1 | TRBV7-2 | CASSPRQGRSTDTQYF | TGTGCCAGCAGCCCCCGACAGGGTAGGAGCACAGATACGCAGTATTTT
TRBJ1-6 | many | TRBD1 | TRBV13 | CASSLVSGTASPLHF | TGTGCCAGCAGCTTAGTTTCCGGGACAGCTTCACCCCTCCACTTT
TRBJ2-5 | many | TRBD2 | TRBV20-1 | CSARDYPTSGGAFGTQYF | TGCAGTGCTAGAGATTACCCTACTAGCGGGGGGGCATTCGGGACCCAGTACTTC
TRBJ2-7 | NA | NA | TRBV3-1 | CASSQGGQSSYEQYF | TGTGCCAGCAGCCAAGGGGGACAAAGCTCCTACGAGCAGTACTTC
TRBJ1-5 | NA | NA | TRBV15 | CATSGTGPNNQPQHF | TGTGCCACCAGCGGAACGGGGCCTAACAATCAGCCCCAGCATTTT
TRBJ2-1 | once | NA | TRBV20-1 | CSARVGQGGRNEQFF | TGCAGTGCTAGAGTCGGACAGGGCGGGAGGAATGAGCAGTTCTTC
TRBJ1-5 | NA | NA | TRBV19 | CASRGWGDNQPQHF | TGTGCCAGTAGAGGGTGGGGGGACAATCAGCCCCAGCATTTT
TRBJ2-7 | NA | TRBD2 | TRBV7-9 | CASSLAPSGRNEQYF | TGCGCCAGCAGCTTGGCCCCTAGCGGGAGAAACGAGCAGTACTTC
TRBJ2-5 | NA | TRBD1 | TRBV24-1 | CATSDRRQGVGTQYF | TGTGCCACCAGTGACCGTCGACAGGGCGTAGGGACCCAGTACTTC
TRBJ1-2 | many | NA | TRBV11-2 | CASSLDRGLYGYTF | TGTGCCAGCAGCTTAGATCGGGGGCTCTATGGCTACACCTTC
TRBJ2-1 | many | NA | TRBV19 | CASTNPMGDNEQFF | TGTGCCAGTACCAATCCAATGGGAGACAATGAGCAGTTCTTC
TRBJ1-5 | NA | NA | TRBV2 | CASSERPAFQPQHF | TGTGCCAGCAGTGAAAGGCCTGCCTTTCAGCCCCAGCATTTT
TRBJ2-7 | NA | TRBD1 | TRBV4-1 | CASSQDPLQDRGREQYF | TGCGCCAGCAGCCAAGACCCACTCCAGGACAGGGGGCGCGAGCAGTACTTC
TRBJ1-2 | NA | TRBD1 | TRBV7-8 | CASSFTGTGNGYTF | TGTGCCAGCAGTTTTACCGGGACAGGGAACGGCTACACCTTC
TRBJ1-4 | many | NA | TRBV11-2 | CASSPMGGSNEKLFF | TGTGCCAGCAGCCCCATGGGGGGCTCGAATGAAAAACTGTTTTTT
TRBJ2-6 | few | NA | TRBV9 | CASSVAGRSSGANVLTF | TGTGCCAGCAGCGTTGCCGGACGGAGCTCTGGGGCCAACGTCCTGACTTTC
TRBJ2-5 | NA | NA | TRBV14 | CASSHTWQGVVETQYF | TGTGCCAGCAGCCATACTTGGCAGGGAGTGGTTGAGACCCAGTACTTC
TRBJ2-2 | NA | NA | TRBV25-1 | CASSEEGNTGELFF | TGTGCCAGCAGTGAAGAGGGGAACACCGGGGAGCTGTTTTTT